This T cell receptor (beta chain) originates from a study of blood T cells in healthy people across ages. For the second PCR, which ran for roughly 6 to 11 cycles, a sample-barcoded 5' primer and a J-beta primer mix were used. From the 5' RACE reads, TCRdb called clonotypes with MiXCR, one entry per CDR3 protein. This sample has 450,000 to 700,000 distinct CDR3 sequences, with about 26% found just once. The CDR3 spans 14 residues. Per germline, CDR1 SGDLS and CDR2 YYNGEE. Trimming cost V 8 bases and J 8 bases; bases outside gene matches: 15. Total RNA extraction produced at least 5.5 micrograms (per sample) for the study.

This clonotype was obtained from a woman between 70 and 85 years old in good health. The rearrangement joins TRBV9 to TRBJ1-2, with 7 bases lining up with TRBD1. Sample: blood. CDR3 protein: CASSGSTGEGGYTF. CDR3 nucleotide sequence: TGTGCCAGTTCGGGATCTACAGGGGAGGGAGGCTACACCTTC.